The clone carrying this T cell receptor beta chain was seen a handful of times. What it binds is unknown. V shed 1 base, J shed 6 bases, and the junction held 3 bases outside the gene matches. The germline CDR1 and CDR2 sequences are GTSNPN and SVGIG (reference sequence). CDR3 length: 14 amino acids. This record comes from a study of T-cell reconstitution after alpha-beta-depleted transplantation in children. Findings of the study overall: It was newly produced T cells that mostly accounted for T-cell counts and diversity one year after transplant.

TCRbeta library construction was performed incorporating unique molecular identifiers. TCRdb called the PCR reads again in MiXCR, with one record for every CDR3 protein. The sample lists about 580,000 distinct CDR3 sequences, about 21% occurring once. The source was PBMCs, mostly from graft donor cells, collected 360 days after TCRalphabeta/CD19-depleted stem cell transplant. The receptor was derived from a boy under two years old who had a stem cell transplant for acute myeloid leukemia, so the T cells may come from the graft donor. The J gene is TRBJ1-5, the V gene TRBV30; TRBD1 agrees at 10 bases. The CDR3 reads CAWSGGQGSQPQHF. DNA for the CDR3: TGTGCCTGGAGTGGGGGACAGGGGTCTCAGCCCCAGCATTTT.